The sequence of this T cell receptor beta chain was determined in a study of shared clonotypes between healthy human individuals. In the study overall: The cohort comprised a couple of women and a few men. Their ages spanned 18 to 49 years. There were three CD4 naive, three CD4 memory, two CD8 naive and one CD8 memory plates per donor. Study results and limitations: Tissues were not sampled, only blood, and their repertoires likely differ.

The healthy adult donors were HIV-negative and reported no recent acute infections or vaccinations. The trim removed 2 bases at V and 0 bases at J, leaving 9 bases unmatched. From germline, CDR1 is SGHTS and CDR2 YDEGEE. The CDR3 length is 18 residues. TCRdb's table, derived via immunoSEQ multiplex PCR, lists solely in-frame clones and lacks some. In the table there are a few million clones, 85% to 95% of which are singletons. As concerns this clone: Its cognate antigen is unknown.

The rearrangement links TRBV5-8 to TRBJ1-5; TRBD1 matches at 9 bases. This receptor was obtained from a man between 18 and 35 years old in good health. Some clones in this sample may be carry-over from other donors' samples. Sequenced input: naive CD4+ T cells from PBMCs. Subset specified: CD45RA+ positively selected. CDR3 sequence (DNA): TGTGCCAGCAGCTTTCGGGACAGGGCGATTAATAGCAATCAGCCCCAGCATTTT. It specifies CASSFRDRAINSNQPQHF. The full variable domain, rest sourced from reference TRBV5-8 and TRBJ1-5, is EAGVTQSPTHLIKTRGQQATLRCSPISGHTSVYWYQQALGLGLQFLLWYDEGEERNRGNFPPRFSGRQFPNYSSELNVNALELEDSALYLCASSFRDRAINSNQPQHFGDGTRLSIL.